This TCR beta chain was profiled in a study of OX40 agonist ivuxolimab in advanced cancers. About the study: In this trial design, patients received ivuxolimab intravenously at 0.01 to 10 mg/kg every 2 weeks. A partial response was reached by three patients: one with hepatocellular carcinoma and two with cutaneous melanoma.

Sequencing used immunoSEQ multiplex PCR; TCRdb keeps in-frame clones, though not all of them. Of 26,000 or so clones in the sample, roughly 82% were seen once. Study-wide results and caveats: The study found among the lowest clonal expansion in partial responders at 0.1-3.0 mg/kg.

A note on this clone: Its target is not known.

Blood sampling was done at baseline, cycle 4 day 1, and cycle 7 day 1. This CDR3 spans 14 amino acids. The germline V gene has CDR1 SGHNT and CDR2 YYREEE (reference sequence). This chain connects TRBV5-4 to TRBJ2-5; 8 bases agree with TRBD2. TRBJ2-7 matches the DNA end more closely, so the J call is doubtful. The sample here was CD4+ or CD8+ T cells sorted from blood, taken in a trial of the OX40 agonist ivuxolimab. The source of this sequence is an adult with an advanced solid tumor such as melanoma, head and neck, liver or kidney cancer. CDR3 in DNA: TGTGCCAGCAGCTTGGATAGCGGGACTAACGAGCAGTACTTC. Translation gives CASSLDSGTNEQYF.